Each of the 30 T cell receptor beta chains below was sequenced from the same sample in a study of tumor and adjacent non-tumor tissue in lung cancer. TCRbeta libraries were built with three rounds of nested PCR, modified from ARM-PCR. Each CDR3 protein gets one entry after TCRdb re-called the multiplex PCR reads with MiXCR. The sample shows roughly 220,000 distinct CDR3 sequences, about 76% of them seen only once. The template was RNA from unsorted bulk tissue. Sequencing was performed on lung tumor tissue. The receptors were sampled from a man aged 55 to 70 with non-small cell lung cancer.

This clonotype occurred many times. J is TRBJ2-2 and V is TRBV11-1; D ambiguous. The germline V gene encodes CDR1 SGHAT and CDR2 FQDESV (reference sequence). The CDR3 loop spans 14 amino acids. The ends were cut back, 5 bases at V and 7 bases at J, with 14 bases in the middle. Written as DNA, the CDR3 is TGTGCCAGCAGCCGAGAGAAAGGGATCGGGGAGCTGTTTTTT. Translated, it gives CASSREKGIGELFF.

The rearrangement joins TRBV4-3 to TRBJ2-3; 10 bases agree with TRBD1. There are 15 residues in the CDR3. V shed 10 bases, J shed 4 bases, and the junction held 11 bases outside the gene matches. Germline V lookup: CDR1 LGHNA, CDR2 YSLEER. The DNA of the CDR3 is TGCGCCAACAGTCAGGGACAGGGGCAGTCAGATACGCAGTATTTT. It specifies CANSQGQGQSDTQYF.

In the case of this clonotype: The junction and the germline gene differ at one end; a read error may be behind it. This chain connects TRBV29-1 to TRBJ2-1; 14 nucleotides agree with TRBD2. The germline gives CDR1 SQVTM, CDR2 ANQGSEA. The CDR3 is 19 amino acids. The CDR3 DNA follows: TGCAGCGTTCAAACCCGGACTAGCGGGAGGTCGAGCTCCTACAATGAGCAGCTCTTC. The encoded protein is CSVQTRTSGRSSSYNEQLF.

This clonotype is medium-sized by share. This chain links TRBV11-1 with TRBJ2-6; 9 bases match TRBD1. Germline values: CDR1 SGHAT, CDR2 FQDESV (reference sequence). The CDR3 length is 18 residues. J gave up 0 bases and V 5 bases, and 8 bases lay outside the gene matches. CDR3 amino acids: CASSQRGQGYSGANVLTF. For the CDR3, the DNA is TGTGCCAGCAGCCAGAGGGGACAGGGCTACTCTGGGGCCAACGTCCTGACTTTC.

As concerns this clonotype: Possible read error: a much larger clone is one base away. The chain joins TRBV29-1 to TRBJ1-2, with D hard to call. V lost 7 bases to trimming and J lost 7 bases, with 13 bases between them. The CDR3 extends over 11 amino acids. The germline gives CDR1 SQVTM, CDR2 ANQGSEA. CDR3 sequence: CSGKEGVGYTF. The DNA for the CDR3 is TGCAGCGGCAAAGAGGGAGTTGGCTACACCTTC.

CDR3 sequence reads: CASSQANEGGPVPTQYF. The CDR3 DNA is TGTGCCAGCAGCCAAGCAAATGAGGGAGGACCGGTCCCTACGCAGTATTTT. This chain joins TRBV4-2 and TRBJ2-3, with D perhaps matching TRBD2 (6 bases). The germline V and J ends were trimmed by 1 base and 8 bases, with 22 bases remaining between them. The CDR3 sequence is 17 residues long. Germline V gene lookup returns CDR1 LGHNA and CDR2 YNFKEQ.

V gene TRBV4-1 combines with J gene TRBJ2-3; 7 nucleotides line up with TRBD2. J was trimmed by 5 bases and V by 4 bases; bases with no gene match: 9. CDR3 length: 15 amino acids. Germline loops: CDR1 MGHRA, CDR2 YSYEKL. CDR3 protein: CASSPAGSPKDTQYF. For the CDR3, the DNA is TGCGCCAGCAGCCCAGCGGGGAGTCCTAAAGATACGCAGTATTTT.

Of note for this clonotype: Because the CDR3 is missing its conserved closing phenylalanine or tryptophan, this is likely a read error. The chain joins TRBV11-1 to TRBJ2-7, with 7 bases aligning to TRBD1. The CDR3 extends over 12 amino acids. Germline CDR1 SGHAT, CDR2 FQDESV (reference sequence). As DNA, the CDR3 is TGTACCAGCAGGGGGTACGAGGACGAGCAGTACTTA. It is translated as CTSRGYEDEQYL.

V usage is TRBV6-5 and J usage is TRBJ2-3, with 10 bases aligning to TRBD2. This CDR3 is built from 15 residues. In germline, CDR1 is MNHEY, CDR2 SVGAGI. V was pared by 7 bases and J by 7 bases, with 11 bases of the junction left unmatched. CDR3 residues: CASIFPAGGPNTQYF. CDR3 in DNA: TGTGCCAGCATCTTTCCAGCGGGGGGGCCAAATACGCAGTATTTT.

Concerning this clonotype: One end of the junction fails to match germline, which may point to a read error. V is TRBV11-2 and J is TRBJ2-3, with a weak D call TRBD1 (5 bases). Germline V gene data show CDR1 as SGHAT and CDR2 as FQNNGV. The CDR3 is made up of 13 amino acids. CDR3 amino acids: CACNEGSTGTQYF. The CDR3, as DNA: TGTGCCTGCAACGAAGGAAGCACAGGTACGCAGTATTTC.

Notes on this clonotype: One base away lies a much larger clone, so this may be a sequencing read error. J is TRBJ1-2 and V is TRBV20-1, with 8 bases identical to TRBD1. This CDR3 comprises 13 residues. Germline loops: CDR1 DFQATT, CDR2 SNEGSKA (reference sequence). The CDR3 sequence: CSARPGGNYAYTF. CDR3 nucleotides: TGCAGTGCTAGACCAGGGGGCAACTATGCCTACACCTTC.

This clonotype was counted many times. DNA for the CDR3: TGTGCCATCAGTGAAATATGGGATCAGCCCCAGCATTTT. This encodes CAISEIWDQPQHF. This chain links TRBV10-3 with TRBJ1-5; no clear D. Germline CDR1 is ENHRY and CDR2 is SYGVKD. V gave up 3 bases and J gave up 5 bases, with 8 bases separating them. The CDR3 totals 13 residues.

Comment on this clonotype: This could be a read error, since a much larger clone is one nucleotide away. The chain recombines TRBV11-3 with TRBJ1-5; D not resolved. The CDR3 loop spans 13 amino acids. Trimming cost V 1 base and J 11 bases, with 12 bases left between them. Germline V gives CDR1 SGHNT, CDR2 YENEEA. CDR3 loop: CASSLAQSQSQHF. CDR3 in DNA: TGTGCCAGCAGCTTAGCTCAATCGCAGTCCCAGCATTTT.

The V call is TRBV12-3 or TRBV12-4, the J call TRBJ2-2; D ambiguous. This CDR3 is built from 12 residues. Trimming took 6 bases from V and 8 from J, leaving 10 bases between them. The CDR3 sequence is CASSREIGELFF. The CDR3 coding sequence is TGTGCCAGCAGCCGAGAGATTGGGGAGCTGTTTTTT.

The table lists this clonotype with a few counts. CDR3 sequence reads: CASNRVGYVEKLFF. DNA of the CDR3: TGTGCCAGCAACAGGGTTGGGTATGTGGAAAAACTGTTTTTT. The rearrangement uses TRBV6-1 and TRBJ1-4; weak D call: TRBD1 (6 bases). The germline V gene has CDR1 MNHNS and CDR2 SASEGT. The CDR3 extends over 14 amino acids. Between the trimmed V and J ends, which lost 7 bases and 8 bases, there was a span of 17 bases.

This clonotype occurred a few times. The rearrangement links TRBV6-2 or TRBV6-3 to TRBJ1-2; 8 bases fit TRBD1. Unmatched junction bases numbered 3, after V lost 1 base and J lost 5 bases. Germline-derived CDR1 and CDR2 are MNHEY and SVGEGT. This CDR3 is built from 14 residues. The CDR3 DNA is TGTGCCAGCAGTTACTTGGACAGGGTGTATGGCTACACCTTC. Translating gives CASSYLDRVYGYTF.

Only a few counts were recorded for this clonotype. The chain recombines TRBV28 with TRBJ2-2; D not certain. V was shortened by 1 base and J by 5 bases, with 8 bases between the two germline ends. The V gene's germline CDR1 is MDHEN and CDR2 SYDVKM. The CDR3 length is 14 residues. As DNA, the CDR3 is TGTGCCAGCAGTTTATACGGCTTTACCGGGGAGCTGTTTTTT. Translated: CASSLYGFTGELFF.

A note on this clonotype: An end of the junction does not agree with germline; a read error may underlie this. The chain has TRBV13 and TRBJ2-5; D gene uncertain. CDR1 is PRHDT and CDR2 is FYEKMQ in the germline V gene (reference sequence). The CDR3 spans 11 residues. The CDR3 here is CASNLSETQYF. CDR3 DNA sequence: TGTGCTAGCAACTTATCCGAAACCCAGTACTTC.

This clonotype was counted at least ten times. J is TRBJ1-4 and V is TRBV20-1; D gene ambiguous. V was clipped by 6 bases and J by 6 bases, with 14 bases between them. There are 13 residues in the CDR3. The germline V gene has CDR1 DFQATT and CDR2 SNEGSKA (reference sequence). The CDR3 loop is CSAPEGVYEKLFF. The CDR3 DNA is TGCAGTGCACCGGAGGGCGTTTATGAAAAACTGTTTTTT.

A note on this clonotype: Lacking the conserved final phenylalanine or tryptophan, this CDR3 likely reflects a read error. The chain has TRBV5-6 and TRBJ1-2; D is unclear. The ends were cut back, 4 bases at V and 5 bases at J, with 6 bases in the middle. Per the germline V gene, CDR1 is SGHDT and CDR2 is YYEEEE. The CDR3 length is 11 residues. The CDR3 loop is CASSLMYGYTL. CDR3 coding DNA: TGTGCCAGCAGCCTGATGTATGGCTACACCTTA.

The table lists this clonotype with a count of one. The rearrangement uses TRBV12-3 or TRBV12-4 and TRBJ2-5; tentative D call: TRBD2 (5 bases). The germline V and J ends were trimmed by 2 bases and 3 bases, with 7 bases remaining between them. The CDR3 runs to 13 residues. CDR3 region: CASSLMEEETQYF. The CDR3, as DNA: TGTGCCAGCAGTTTAATGGAGGAAGAGACCCAGTACTTC.

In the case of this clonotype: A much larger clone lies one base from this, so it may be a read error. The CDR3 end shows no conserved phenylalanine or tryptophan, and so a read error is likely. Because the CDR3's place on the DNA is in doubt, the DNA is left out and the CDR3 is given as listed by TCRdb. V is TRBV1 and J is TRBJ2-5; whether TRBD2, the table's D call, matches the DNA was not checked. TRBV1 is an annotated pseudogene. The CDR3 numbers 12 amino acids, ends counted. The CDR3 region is CTSSQDFPGLYY.

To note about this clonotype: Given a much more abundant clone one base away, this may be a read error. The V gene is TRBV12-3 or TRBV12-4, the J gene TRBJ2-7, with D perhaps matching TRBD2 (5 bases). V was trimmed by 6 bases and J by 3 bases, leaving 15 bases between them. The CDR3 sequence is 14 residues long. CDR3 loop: CASSRLPTFYEQYF. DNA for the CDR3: TGTGCCAGCAGCCGACTACCAACCTTCTACGAGCAGTACTTC.

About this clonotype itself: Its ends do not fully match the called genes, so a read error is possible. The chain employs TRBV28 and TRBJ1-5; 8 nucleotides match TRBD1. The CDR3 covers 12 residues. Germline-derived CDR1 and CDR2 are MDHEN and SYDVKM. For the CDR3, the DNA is TGTGTCAGCTACAGGGGGGGCCAGCCCCAGCATTTT. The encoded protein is CVSYRGGQPQHF.

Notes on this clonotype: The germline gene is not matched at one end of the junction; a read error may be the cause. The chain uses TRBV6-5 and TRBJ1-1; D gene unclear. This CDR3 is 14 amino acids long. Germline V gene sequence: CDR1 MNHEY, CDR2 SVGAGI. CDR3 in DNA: TGTGCCAGCAGGGCCGCCAGGATGAACATTGAAGCTTTCTTT. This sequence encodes CASRAARMNIEAFF.

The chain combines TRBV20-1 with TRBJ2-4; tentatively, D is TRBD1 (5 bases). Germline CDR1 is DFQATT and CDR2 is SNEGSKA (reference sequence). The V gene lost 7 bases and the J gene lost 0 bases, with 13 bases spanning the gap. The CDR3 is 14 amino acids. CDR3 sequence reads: CSVQDGLAKNIQYF. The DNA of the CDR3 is TGCAGTGTACAGGACGGCCTAGCCAAAAACATTCAGTACTTC.

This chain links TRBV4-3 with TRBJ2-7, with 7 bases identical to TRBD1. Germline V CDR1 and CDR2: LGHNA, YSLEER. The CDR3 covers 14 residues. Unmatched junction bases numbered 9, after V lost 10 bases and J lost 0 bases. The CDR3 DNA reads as TGCGCCATTAGCCAACGACAGGGCTCCTACGAGCAGTACTTC. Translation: CAISQRQGSYEQYF.

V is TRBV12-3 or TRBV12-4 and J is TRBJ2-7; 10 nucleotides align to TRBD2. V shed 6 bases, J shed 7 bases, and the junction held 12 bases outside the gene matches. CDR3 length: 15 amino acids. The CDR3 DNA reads TGTGCCAGCAGGCTCGTAAGCGGGAGGGCCCATGAGCAGTACTTC. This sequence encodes CASRLVSGRAHEQYF.

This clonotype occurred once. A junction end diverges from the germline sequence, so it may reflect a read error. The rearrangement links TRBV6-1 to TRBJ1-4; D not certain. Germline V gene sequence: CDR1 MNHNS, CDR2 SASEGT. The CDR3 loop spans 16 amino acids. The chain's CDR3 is CVSSEAARRFNEKLFF. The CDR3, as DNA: TGTGTCAGCAGTGAAGCGGCCCGGAGGTTTAATGAAAAACTGTTTTTT.

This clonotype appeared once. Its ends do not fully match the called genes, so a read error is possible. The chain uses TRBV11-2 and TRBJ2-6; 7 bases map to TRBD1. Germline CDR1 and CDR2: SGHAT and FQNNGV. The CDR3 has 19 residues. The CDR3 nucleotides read TGTGCCAGCAGCTTAGTTCCAAAGGACAGGCCCTCTGAGCCCAACGTCCTCACTTTC. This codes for CASSLVPKDRPSEPNVLTF. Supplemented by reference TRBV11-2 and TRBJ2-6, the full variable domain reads EAGVAQSPRYKIIEKRQSVAFWCNPISGHATLYWYQQILGQGPKLLIQFQNNGVVDDSQLPKDRFSAERLKGVDSTLKIQPAKLEDSAVYLCASSLVPKDRPSEPNVLTFGAGSRLTVL.